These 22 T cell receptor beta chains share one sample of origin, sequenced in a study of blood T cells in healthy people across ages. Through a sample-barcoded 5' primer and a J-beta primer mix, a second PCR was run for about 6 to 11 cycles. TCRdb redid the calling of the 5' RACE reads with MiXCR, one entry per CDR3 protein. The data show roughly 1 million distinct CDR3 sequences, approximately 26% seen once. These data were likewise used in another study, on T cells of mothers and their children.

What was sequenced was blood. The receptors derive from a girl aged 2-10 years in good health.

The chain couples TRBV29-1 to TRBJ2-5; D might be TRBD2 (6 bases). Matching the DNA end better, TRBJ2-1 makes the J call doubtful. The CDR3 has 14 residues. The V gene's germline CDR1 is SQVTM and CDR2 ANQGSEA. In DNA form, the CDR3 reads TGCAGCGTTGTCGGCGGAGCGGGTGACAATGAGCAGTTCTTC. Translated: CSVVGGAGDNEQFF.

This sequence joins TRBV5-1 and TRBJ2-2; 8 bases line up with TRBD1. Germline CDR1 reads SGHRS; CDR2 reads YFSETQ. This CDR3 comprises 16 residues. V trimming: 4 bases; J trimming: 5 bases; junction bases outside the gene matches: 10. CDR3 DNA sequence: TGCGCCAGCAGCCTACGTCGTGGACAGGGTACCGGGGAGCTGTTTTTT. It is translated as CASSLRRGQGTGELFF.

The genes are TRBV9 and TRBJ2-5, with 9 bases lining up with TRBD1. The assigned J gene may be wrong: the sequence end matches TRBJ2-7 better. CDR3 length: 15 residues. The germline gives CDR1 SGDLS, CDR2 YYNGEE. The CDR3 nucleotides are TGTGCCAGCAGCGTAGAAGGACAGGGGATTGACGAGCAGTACTTC. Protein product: CASSVEGQGIDEQYF.

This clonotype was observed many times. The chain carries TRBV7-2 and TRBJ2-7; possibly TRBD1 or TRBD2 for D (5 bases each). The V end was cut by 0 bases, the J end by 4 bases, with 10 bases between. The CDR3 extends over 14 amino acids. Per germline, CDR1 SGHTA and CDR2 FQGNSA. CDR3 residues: CASSLAGTSYEQYF. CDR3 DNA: TGTGCCAGCAGCTTAGCAGGGACCAGTTACGAGCAGTACTTC.

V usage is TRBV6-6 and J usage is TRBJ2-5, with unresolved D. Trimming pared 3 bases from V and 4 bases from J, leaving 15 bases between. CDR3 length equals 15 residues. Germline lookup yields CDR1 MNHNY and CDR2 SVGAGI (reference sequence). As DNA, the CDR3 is TGTGCCAGCAGTTATTATGCGGTAGGCCCAGAGACCCAGTACTTC. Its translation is CASSYYAVGPETQYF.

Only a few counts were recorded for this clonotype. This chain's CDR3 is CSVMRKGLAGLGETQYF. The CDR3 DNA reads as TGCAGTGTTATGAGGAAGGGACTAGCGGGATTGGGAGAGACCCAGTACTTC. The V and J genes are TRBV20-1 and TRBJ2-5, with 13 bases identical to TRBD2. CDR3 length: 17 residues. The germline CDR1 and CDR2 sequences are DFQATT and SNEGSKA (reference sequence). V trimming: 7 bases; J trimming: 4 bases; junction bases outside the gene matches: 15.

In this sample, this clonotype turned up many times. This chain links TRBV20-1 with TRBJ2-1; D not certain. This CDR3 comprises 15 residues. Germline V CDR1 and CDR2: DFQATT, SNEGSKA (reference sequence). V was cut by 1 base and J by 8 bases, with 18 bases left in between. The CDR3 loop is CSARGTLPETDEQFF. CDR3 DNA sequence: TGCAGTGCTAGAGGGACCCTCCCGGAGACCGATGAGCAGTTCTTC.

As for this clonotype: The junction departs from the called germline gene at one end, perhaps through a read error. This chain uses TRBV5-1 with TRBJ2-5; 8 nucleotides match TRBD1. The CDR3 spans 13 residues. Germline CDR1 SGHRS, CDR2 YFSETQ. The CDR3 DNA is TGCGCCACCAGCCGGACAGGGTCTCGAGAGCAGTACTTC. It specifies CATSRTGSREQYF. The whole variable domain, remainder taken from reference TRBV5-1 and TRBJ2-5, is KAGVTQTPRYLIKTRGQQVTLSCSPISGHRSVSWYQQTPGQGLQFLFEYFSETQRNKGNFPGRFSGRQFSNSRSEMNVSTLELGDSALYLCATSRTGSREQYFGPGTRLLVL.

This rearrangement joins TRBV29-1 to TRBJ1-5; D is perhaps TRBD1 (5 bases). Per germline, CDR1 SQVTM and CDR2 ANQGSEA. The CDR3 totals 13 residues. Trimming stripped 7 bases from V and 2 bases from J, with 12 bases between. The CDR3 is CSAALGGNQPQHF. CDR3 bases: TGCAGCGCCGCCTTGGGGGGCAATCAGCCCCAGCATTTT.

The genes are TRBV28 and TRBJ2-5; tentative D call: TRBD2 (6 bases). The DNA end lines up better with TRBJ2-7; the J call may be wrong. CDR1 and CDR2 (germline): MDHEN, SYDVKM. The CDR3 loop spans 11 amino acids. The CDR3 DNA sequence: TGTGCCAGCAGTCAGCGGGACGAGCAGTACTTC. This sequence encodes CASSQRDEQYF.

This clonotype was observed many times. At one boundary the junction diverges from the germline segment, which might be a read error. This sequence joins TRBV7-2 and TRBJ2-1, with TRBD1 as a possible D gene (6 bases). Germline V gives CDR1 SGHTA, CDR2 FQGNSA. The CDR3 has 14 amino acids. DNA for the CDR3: TGTGCTAGCAGCTCCGGGACACCTTACAATGAGCAGTTCTTC. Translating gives CASSSGTPYNEQFF.

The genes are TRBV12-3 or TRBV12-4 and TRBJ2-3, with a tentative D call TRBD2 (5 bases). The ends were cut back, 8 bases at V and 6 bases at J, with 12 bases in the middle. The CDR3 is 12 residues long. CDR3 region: CASRLSLDTQYF. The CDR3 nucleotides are TGTGCCAGCCGACTATCCCTTGATACGCAGTATTTT.

The CDR3 region is CASSVATDTQYF. The CDR3 DNA is TGTGCCAGCAGCGTAGCCACTGATACGCAGTATTTT. The chain joins TRBV9 to TRBJ2-3; D remains unclear. Germline lookup yields CDR1 SGDLS and CDR2 YYNGEE. The CDR3 loop spans 12 amino acids. The V end was cut by 0 bases, the J end by 6 bases, with 5 bases between.

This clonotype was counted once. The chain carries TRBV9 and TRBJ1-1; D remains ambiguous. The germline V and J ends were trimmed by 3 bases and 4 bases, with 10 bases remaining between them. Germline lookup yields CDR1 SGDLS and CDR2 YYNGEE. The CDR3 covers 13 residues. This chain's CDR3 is CASSGEYGTEAFF. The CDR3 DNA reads TGTGCCAGCAGCGGGGAGTATGGCACTGAAGCTTTCTTT.

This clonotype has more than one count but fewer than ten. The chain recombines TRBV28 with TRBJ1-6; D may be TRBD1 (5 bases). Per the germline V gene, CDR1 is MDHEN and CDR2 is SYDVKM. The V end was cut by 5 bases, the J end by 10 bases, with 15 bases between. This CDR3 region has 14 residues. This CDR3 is CASSRTGFSSPLHF. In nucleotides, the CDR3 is TGTGCCAGCAGTAGAACAGGTTTTAGCTCACCCCTCCACTTT.

Here the CDR3 DNA reads TGTGCCAGCAGCTATAGGACTAGCGGCAGCTCCTACAATGAGCAGTTCTTC. Protein product: CASSYRTSGSSYNEQFF. The chain is built from TRBV7-2 and TRBJ2-1, with 10 bases fitting TRBD2. CDR1 is SGHTA, CDR2 FQGNSA, per germline. This CDR3 has 17 amino acids. V was pared by 4 bases and J by 0 bases, with 6 bases of the junction left unmatched.

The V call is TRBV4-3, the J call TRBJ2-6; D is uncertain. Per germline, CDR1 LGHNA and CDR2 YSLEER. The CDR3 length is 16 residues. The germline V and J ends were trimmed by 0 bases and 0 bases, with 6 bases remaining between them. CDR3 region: CASSQDMGSGANVLTF. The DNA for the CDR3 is TGCGCCAGCAGCCAAGATATGGGCTCTGGGGCCAACGTCCTGACTTTC.

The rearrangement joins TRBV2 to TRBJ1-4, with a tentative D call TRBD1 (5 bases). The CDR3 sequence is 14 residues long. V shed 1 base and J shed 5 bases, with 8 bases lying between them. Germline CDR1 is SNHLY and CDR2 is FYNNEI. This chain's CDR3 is CASSEDGGNEKLFF. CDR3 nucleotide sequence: TGTGCCAGCAGTGAAGATGGGGGAAATGAAAAACTGTTTTTT.

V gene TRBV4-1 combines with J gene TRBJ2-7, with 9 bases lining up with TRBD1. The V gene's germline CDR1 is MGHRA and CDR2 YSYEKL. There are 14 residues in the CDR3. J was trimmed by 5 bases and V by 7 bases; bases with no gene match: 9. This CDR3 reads CASTHGTGSDEQYF. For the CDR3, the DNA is TGCGCCAGCACCCACGGGACAGGGTCTGACGAGCAGTACTTC.

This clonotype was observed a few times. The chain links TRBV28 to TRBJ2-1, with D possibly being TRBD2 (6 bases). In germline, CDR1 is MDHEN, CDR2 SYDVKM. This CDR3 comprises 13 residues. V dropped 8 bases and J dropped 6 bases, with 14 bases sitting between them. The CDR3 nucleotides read TGTGCCAGCGGCGGGGTATCTGGCAATGAGCAGTTCTTC. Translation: CASGGVSGNEQFF. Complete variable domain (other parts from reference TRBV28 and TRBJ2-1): DVKVTQSSRYLVKRTGEKVFLECVQDMDHENMFWYRQDPGLGLRLIYFSYDVKMKEKGDIPEGYSVSREKKERFSLILESASTNQTSMYLCASGGVSGNEQFFGPGTRLTVL.

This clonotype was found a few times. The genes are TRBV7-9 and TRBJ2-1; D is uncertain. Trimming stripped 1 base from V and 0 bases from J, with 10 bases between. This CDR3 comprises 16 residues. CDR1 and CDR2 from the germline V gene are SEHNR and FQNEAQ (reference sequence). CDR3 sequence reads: CASSLVTESSYNEQFF. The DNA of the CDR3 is TGTGCCAGCAGCTTAGTAACAGAAAGCTCCTACAATGAGCAGTTCTTC.

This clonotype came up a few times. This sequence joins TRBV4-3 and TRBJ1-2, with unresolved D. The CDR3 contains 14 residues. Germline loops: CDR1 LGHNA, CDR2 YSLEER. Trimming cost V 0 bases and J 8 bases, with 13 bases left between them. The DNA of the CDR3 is TGCGCCAGCAGCCAAGATAGGGCAGGTTGGGGCTACACCTTC. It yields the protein CASSQDRAGWGYTF.